This TCR beta chain was sequenced during a study of immune evolution from preneoplasia to lung adenocarcinoma. The study, taken as a whole, reports: From normal lung to invasive adenocarcinoma, top clone frequencies appeared to decrease.

After pathologic assessment, macro-dissection selected premalignant or tumor cells for extraction. This CDR3 contains 14 residues. Germline CDR1 and CDR2: SNHLY and FYNNEI. The V gene end was trimmed by 6 bases and the J gene end by 0 bases; junction bases not matched to a gene: 5. Concerning this clone: The antigen remains undetermined.

Here immunoSEQ multiplex PCR was the method, and the copy in TCRdb shows in-frame clones only, minus some. The data contain under 45,000 clones, around 79% of them singletons. The receptor comes from a person in their sixties or seventies with lung adenocarcinoma. The chain uses TRBV2 and TRBJ2-7; 7 nucleotides line up with TRBD1. The sample taken for sequencing was FFPE invasive lung adenocarcinoma tissue. CDR3 nucleotides: TGTGCCAGCAGAGACAGGGACAGCTCCTACGAGCAGTACTTC. It encodes CASRDRDSSYEQYF.